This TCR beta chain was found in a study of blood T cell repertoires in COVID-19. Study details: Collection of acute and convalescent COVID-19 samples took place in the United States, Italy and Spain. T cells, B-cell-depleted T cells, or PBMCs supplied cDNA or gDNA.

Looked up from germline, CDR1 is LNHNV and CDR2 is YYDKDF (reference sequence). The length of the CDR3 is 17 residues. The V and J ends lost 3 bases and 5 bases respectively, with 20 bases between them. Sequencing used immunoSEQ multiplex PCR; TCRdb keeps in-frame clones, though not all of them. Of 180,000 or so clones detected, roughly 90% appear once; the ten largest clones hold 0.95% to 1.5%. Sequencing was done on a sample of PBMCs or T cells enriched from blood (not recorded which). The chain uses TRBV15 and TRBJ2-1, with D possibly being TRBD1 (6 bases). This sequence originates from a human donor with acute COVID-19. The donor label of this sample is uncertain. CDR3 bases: TGTGCCACCAGCAGGGGACAAGGGGCTAGAACCAACAATGAGCAGTTCTTC. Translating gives CATSRGQGARTNNEQFF.